The clone carrying this T cell receptor beta chain has only a few counts. Its antigen remains unknown. The data originate from a study of human T cells and chemical hapten exposure. Sample time point: healthy volunteer bleed at 2 weeks. It was unfractionated whole blood from which total RNA was extracted. Trimming removed 0 bases at V and 4 bases at J, with 8 bases between. The germline V gene encodes CDR1 SGHRS and CDR2 YFSETQ. There are 13 residues in the CDR3. Whole-study findings and limits: After DPC sensitization, TCRs above 1 in 1000 frequency showed no change.

The library labeled individual cDNA molecules by adding unique molecular identifiers to them. In the authors' methods: A per-sample median of 95,638 TCRs was observed, with a range of roughly 23,224 to 750,000. Using its own MiXCR run on the RACE reads, TCRdb lists one record per CDR3 protein. These V and J calls originate from TCRdb's pipeline instead of the authors' own analysis. The sample includes roughly 100,000 distinct CDR3 sequences, just under 9% seen only once; the top ten take approximately 2.8%. This chain uses TRBV5-1 with TRBJ2-7, with a possible D match to TRBD2 (5 bases). The receptor was isolated from a female donor in good health. Some clones in this sample may be carry-over from other donors' samples. The sequenced sample was whole blood. CDR3 sequence: CASSLVRGYEQYF. The CDR3 nucleotides read TGCGCCAGCAGCTTGGTACGGGGATACGAGCAGTACTTC.